Described below is a single T cell receptor beta chain sequence and its context. The antigen is not known. This entry belongs to a study of cytomegalovirus exposure and HLA in healthy donors. Study-wide points: An analysis was carried out at a later point. It showed that HLA-associated TCR beta chains were more clonally expanded than equally common non-associated chains. For most TCR sequences rarity was the rule, although some public TCRs occurred in many donors. Reportedly, fewer N-insertions than the approximately 680-donor mean appeared in an Asian-associated ancestry cluster in a later analysis.

The CDR3 spans 16 residues. V was pared by 1 base and J by 6 bases, with 17 bases between. The germline V gene has CDR1 LNHDA and CDR2 SQIVND (reference sequence). This PCR relied on a set of 60 Vbeta primers and 13 Jbeta primers. Using immunoSEQ multiplex PCR, the repertoire was profiled, and TCRdb retains in-frame clones only, with some absent. Found here are about 160,000 clones, 70% to 90% of them singletons; the top ten hold around 6.7%. The receptor comes from a woman younger than 45 in good health and CMV-seropositive. Sample: PBMCs. The gene calls are TRBV19 and TRBJ2-3; possibly TRBD2 for D (6 bases). The DNA for the CDR3 is TGTGCCAGTAGTATAGTAGCCGGGGGATTGAGTGATACGCAGTATTTT. Protein product: CASSIVAGGLSDTQYF.